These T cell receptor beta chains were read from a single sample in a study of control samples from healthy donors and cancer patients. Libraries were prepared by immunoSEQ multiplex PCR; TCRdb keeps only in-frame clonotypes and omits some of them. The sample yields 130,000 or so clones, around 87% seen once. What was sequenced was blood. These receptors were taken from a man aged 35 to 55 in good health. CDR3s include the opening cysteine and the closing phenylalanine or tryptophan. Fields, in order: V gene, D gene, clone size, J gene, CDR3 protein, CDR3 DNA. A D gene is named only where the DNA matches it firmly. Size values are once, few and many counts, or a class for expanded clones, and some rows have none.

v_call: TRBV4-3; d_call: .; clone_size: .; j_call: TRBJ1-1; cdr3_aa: CASSQYGVRDTEAFF; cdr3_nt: TGCGCCAGCAGCCAGTACGGAGTTCGGGACACTGAAGCTTTCTTT
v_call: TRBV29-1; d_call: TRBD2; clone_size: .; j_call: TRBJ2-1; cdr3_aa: CSVEVGLAGGPGEQFF; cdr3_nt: TGCAGCGTTGAAGTGGGACTAGCGGGGGGGCCTGGTGAGCAGTTCTTC
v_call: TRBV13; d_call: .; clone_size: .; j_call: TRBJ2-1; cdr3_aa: CASSLGLGGGEQFF; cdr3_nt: TGTGCCAGCAGCTTGGGGCTAGGAGGGGGTGAGCAGTTCTTC
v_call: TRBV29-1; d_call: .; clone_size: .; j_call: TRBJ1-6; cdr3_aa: CSVRPTGWDSPLHF; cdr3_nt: TGCAGCGTGAGACCAACAGGGTGGGATTCACCCCTCCACTTT
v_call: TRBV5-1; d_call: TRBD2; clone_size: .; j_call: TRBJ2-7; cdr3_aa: CASSLTAGEVDEQYF; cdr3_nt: TGCGCCAGCAGCTTGACAGCGGGGGAAGTTGACGAGCAGTACTTC
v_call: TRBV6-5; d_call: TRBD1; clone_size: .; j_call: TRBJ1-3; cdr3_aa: CASSRDRGAGNTIYF; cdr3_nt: TGTGCCAGCAGCCGCGACAGGGGGGCAGGAAACACCATATATTTT
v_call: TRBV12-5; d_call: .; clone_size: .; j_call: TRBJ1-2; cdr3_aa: CASGLGGNYGYTF; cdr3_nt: TGTGCTAGTGGTTTGGGAGGGAACTATGGCTACACCTTC
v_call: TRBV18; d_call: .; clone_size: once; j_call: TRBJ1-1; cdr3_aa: CASSRMGGEDTEAFF; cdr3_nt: TGTGCCAGCTCGCGGATGGGGGGGGAGGACACTGAAGCTTTCTTT
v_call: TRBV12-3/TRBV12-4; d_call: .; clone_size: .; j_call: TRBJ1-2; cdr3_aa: CASSSTRNYGYTF; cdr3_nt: TGTGCCAGCAGTTCTACAAGGAACTATGGCTACACCTTC
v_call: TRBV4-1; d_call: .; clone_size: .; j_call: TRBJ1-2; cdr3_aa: CASSQEGMLGGYTF; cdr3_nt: TGCGCCAGCAGCCAAGAAGGGATGTTGGGAGGCTACACCTTC
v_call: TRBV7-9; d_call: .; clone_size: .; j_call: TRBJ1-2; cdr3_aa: CASSLFPGPREYGYTF; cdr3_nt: TGTGCCAGCAGCTTATTCCCGGGGCCCAGGGAGTATGGCTACACCTTC
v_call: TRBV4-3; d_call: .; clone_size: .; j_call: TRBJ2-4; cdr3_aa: CASSQDSAGVAKNIQYF; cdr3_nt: TGCGCCAGCAGCCAAGATAGTGCAGGTGTAGCCAAAAACATTCAGTACTTC
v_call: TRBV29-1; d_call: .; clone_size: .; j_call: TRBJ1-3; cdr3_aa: CSVMGQNSGNTIYF; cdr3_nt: TGCAGCGTAATGGGACAAAACTCTGGAAACACCATATATTTT
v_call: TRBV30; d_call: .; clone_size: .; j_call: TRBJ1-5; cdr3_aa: CAWSNGGNQPQHF; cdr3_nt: TGTGCCTGGAGTAACGGGGGGAATCAGCCCCAGCATTTT
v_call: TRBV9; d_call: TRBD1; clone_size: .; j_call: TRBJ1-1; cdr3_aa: CASSVGEDRGSTEAFF; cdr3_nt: TGTGCCAGCAGCGTAGGGGAGGACAGGGGGAGCACTGAAGCTTTCTTT
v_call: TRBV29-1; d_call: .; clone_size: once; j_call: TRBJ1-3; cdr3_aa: CSVESGNTIYF; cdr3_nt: TGCAGCGTTGAAAGTGGGAACACCATATATTTT
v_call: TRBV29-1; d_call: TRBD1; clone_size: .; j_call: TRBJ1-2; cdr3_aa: CSARTGNYGYTF; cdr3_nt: TGCAGCGCCCGGACAGGGAACTATGGCTACACCTTC
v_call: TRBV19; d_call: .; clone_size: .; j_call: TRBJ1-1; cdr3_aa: CASSIRQNTEAFF; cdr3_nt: TGTGCCAGTAGTATAAGGCAGAACACTGAAGCTTTCTTT
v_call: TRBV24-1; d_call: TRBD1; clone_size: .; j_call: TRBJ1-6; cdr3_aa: CATSDSRGRNNSPLHF; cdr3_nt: TGTGCCACCAGTGACTCAAGGGGGCGGAATAATTCACCCCTCCACTTT
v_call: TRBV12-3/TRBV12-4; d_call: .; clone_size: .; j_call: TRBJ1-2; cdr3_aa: CASSPRAGDGYTF; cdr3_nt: TGTGCCAGCAGTCCCCGGGCTGGAGATGGCTACACCTTC
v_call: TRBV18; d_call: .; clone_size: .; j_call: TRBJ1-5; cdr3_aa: CASSLFDQFGGFSNQPQHF; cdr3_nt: TGTGCCAGCTCACTGTTTGACCAGTTCGGTGGGTTTAGCAATCAGCCCCAGCATTTT
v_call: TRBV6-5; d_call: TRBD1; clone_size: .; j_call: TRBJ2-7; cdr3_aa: CASSYDRGRYEQYF; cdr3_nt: TGTGCCAGCAGTTACGACAGGGGGCGCTACGAGCAGTACTTC
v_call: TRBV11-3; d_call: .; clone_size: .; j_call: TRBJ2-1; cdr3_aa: CASSLFSGGHNEQFF; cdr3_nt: TGTGCCAGCAGCTTATTTTCGGGGGGCCACAATGAGCAGTTCTTC
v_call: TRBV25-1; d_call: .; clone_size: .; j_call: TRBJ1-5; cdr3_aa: CASSDDRRSNQPQHF; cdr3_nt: TGTGCCAGCAGCGACGACAGGAGGAGCAATCAGCCCCAGCATTTT
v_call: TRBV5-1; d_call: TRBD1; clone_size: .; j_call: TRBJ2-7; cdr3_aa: CASSQRQGGYEQYF; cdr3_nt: TGCGCCAGCAGCCAGAGACAGGGTGGCTACGAGCAGTACTTC
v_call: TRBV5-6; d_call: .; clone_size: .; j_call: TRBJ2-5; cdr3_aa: CASSILDNQETQYF; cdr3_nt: TGTGCCAGCAGCATCCTAGACAACCAAGAGACCCAGTACTTC
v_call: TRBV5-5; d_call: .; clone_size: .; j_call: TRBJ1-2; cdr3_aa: CASNHGEGVGYGYTF; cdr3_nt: TGTGCCAGCAACCACGGGGAGGGAGTCGGCTATGGCTACACCTTC
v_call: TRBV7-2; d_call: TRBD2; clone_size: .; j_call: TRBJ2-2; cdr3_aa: CASSFAGGAIGTGELFF; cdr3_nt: TGTGCCAGCAGCTTCGCGGGGGGGGCTATTGGAACCGGGGAGCTGTTTTTT
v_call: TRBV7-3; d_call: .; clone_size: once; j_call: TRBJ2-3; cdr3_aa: CASSPIGTLIMDTQYF; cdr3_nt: TGTGCCAGCAGCCCGATAGGGACGTTAATAATGGATACGCAGTATTTT
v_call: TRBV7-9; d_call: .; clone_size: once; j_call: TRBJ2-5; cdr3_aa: CASSLGSLSQETQYF; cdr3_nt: TGTGCCAGCAGCTTAGGGTCTCTAAGCCAAGAGACCCAGTACTTC
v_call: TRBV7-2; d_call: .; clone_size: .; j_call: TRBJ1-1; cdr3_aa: CASSLGGSGGYGAFF; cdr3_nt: TGTGCCAGCAGCTTAGGAGGTTCGGGGGGTTATGGGGCTTTCTTT
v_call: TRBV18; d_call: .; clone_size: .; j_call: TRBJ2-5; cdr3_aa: CASSPVGETQYF; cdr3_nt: TGTGCCAGCTCACCGGTCGGAGAGACCCAGTACTTC
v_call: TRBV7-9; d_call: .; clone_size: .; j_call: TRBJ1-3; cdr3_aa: CASSLRTASSGNTIYF; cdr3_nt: TGTGCCAGCAGCCTTCGGACAGCCAGCTCTGGAAACACCATATATTTT
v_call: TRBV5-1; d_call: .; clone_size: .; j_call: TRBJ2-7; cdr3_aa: CASSPTTYEQYF; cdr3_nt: TGCGCCAGCAGCCCAACCACCTACGAGCAGTACTTC
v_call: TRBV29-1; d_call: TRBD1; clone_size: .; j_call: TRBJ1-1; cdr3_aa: CSVYSGTGEWAEAFF; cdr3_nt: TGCAGCGTCTACTCCGGGACAGGGGAGTGGGCTGAAGCTTTCTTT